This T cell receptor (beta chain) was captured in a study of T cell repertoires in cytomegalovirus infection. On the study more broadly: Well-studied HLA-B-restricted epitopes and recently identified HLA-C-restricted epitopes of CMV were both used in the study.

This CDR3 has 14 amino acids. Germline V gives CDR1 LNHDA, CDR2 SQIVND (reference sequence). Trimming left V 3 bases short and J 4 bases short, with 12 bases between. Overall study results and limits: Predominance within the ex vivo response was attributable to HLA-C-restricted CMV-specific TCR beta clonotypes.

Note on this clonotype: Its antigen is unknown.

TCRdb ran MiXCR on the reads and lists one entry per CDR3 protein. This sample yields about 140,000 distinct CDR3 sequences, of which around 32% are seen a single time; around half belongs to the top ten. This specimen consisted of CD8+ T cells from cultured PBMCs, obtained from culture after CMV antigen stimulation. The chain employs TRBV19 and TRBJ1-1; D call uncertain. The TCR originated in a human donor in good health (CMV status not recorded). Some clones in this sample may be carry-over from other donors' samples. For the CDR3, the DNA is TGTGCCAGTAGTATTTTCGGGGTTGGCACTGAAGCTTTCTTT. It yields the protein CASSIFGVGTEAFF.